This is a list of T cell receptor beta chains from one sample in a study of blood T cell repertoires in COVID-19. The data were produced by immunoSEQ multiplex PCR, yet TCRdb's version contains in-frame clones alone and is incomplete. The repertoire holds roughly 100,000 clones, more than 65% seen once, with about 23% in the top ten. The sequenced material came from peripheral blood. These receptors all stem from a man at least 80 years old with active or convalescent COVID-19. Each CDR3 is given with its conserved first and last residue. Each record gives: J gene, V gene, D gene, clone size, CDR3 DNA, CDR3 protein. The D gene is left open where the match is weak. Clone size is shown for a subset of rows, as once, few, many or a class of expanded clone.

j_gene: TRBJ2-1; v_gene: TRBV2; d_gene: TRBD1; abundance: NA; CDR3nt: TGTGCCAGCAGGCCCGACAGGGGGAATGAGCAGTTCTTC; CDR3aa: CASRPDRGNEQFF
j_gene: TRBJ1-1; v_gene: TRBV30; d_gene: TRBD1; abundance: NA; CDR3nt: TGTGCCTGGAGGGCCCATCGATCAGGGGGGACTGAAGCTTTCTTT; CDR3aa: CAWRAHRSGGTEAFF
j_gene: TRBJ1-2; v_gene: TRBV5-1; d_gene: TRBD1; abundance: NA; CDR3nt: TGCGCCAGCAGCCCCACCGGGACAGGGAGGGTTGGCTACACCTTC; CDR3aa: CASSPTGTGRVGYTF
j_gene: TRBJ1-1; v_gene: TRBV6-5; d_gene: TRBD1; abundance: once; CDR3nt: TGTGCCAGCAGGGGGGACAGCGTTATGAACACTGAAGCTTTCTTT; CDR3aa: CASRGDSVMNTEAFF
j_gene: TRBJ2-5; v_gene: TRBV3-1/TRBV3-2; d_gene: NA; abundance: NA; CDR3nt: TGTGCCAGCAGCCAAGGCGGTGGCCTGTCAGAAGAGACCCAGTACTTC; CDR3aa: CASSQGGGLSEETQYF
j_gene: TRBJ1-5; v_gene: TRBV23-1; d_gene: NA; abundance: NA; CDR3nt: TGCGCCAGCAGTCATCGTAACAGGAATCAGCCCCAGCATTTT; CDR3aa: CASSHRNRNQPQHF
j_gene: TRBJ1-1; v_gene: TRBV18; d_gene: TRBD1; abundance: once; CDR3nt: TGTGCCAGCTCACCGCGATCGGACAGGGGCAGAGGGAACACTGAAGCTTTCTTT; CDR3aa: CASSPRSDRGRGNTEAFF
j_gene: TRBJ1-4; v_gene: TRBV28; d_gene: NA; abundance: NA; CDR3nt: TGTGCCAGCAACAAATCAACCAGGGTTTTGGGTGAAAAACTGTTTTTT; CDR3aa: CASNKSTRVLGEKLFF
j_gene: TRBJ1-3; v_gene: TRBV9; d_gene: NA; abundance: NA; CDR3nt: TGTGCCAGCAGTCCGGGACTGCTAACTCCTGGAAACACCATATATTTT; CDR3aa: CASSPGLLTPGNTIYF
j_gene: TRBJ1-6; v_gene: TRBV3-1/TRBV3-2; d_gene: NA; abundance: NA; CDR3nt: TGTGCCAGCAGCCAATTGTTCGGACTTAATTCACCCCTCCACTTT; CDR3aa: CASSQLFGLNSPLHF
j_gene: TRBJ1-1; v_gene: TRBV21-1; d_gene: NA; abundance: NA; CDR3nt: NA; CDR3aa: CASSKVAQGNTEAFF
j_gene: TRBJ1-1; v_gene: TRBV19; d_gene: TRBD1; abundance: few; CDR3nt: TGTGCCAGTAGTATAGAAACAGGGGTGAGTACTGAAGCTTTCTTT; CDR3aa: CASSIETGVSTEAFF
j_gene: TRBJ1-2; v_gene: TRBV7-2; d_gene: NA; abundance: NA; CDR3nt: TGTGCCAGCAGCTTACAACTTGGGGCAGGACAAAACTATGGCTACACCTTC; CDR3aa: CASSLQLGAGQNYGYTF
j_gene: TRBJ2-5; v_gene: TRBV4-1; d_gene: NA; abundance: NA; CDR3nt: TGCGCCAGCAGCCTTGGACTCCAAGAGACCCAGTACTTC; CDR3aa: CASSLGLQETQYF
j_gene: TRBJ1-1; v_gene: TRBV5-1; d_gene: NA; abundance: NA; CDR3nt: TGCGCCAGCAGCACCCAGGGAGGTAACACTGAAGCTTTCTTT; CDR3aa: CASSTQGGNTEAFF
j_gene: TRBJ2-7; v_gene: TRBV20-1; d_gene: TRBD1; abundance: NA; CDR3nt: TGCAGTGCTAGTGCCGACAGGGTGAAAGCATCCTACGAGCAGTACTTC; CDR3aa: CSASADRVKASYEQYF
j_gene: TRBJ1-6; v_gene: TRBV7-2; d_gene: NA; abundance: few; CDR3nt: TGTGCCAGCAGCTTAGTGGCGGGGGTCTATAATTCACCCCTCCACTTT; CDR3aa: CASSLVAGVYNSPLHF
j_gene: TRBJ1-2; v_gene: TRBV7-9; d_gene: TRBD1; abundance: NA; CDR3nt: TGTGCCAGCAGCTTAGGATCGACAGGGGGACGCTACACCTTC; CDR3aa: CASSLGSTGGRYTF
j_gene: TRBJ2-3; v_gene: TRBV13; d_gene: TRBD1; abundance: NA; CDR3nt: TGTGCCAGCAGCTTAGGATCCGGGACAGGGGTTGGAGATACGCAGTATTTT; CDR3aa: CASSLGSGTGVGDTQYF
j_gene: TRBJ1-2; v_gene: TRBV7-3; d_gene: TRBD1; abundance: once; CDR3nt: TGTGCCAGCAGCCCCGGGACAGGGTTCGTTGGCTACACCTTC; CDR3aa: CASSPGTGFVGYTF
j_gene: TRBJ2-7; v_gene: TRBV19; d_gene: NA; abundance: few; CDR3nt: TGTGCCAGTAGTCAGCAGGGCTCCTACGAGCAGTACTTC; CDR3aa: CASSQQGSYEQYF
j_gene: TRBJ1-2; v_gene: TRBV11-2; d_gene: TRBD1; abundance: NA; CDR3nt: TGTGCCAGCAGCTTAGAGACAGGGGGAAAGTGGGGCTACACCTTC; CDR3aa: CASSLETGGKWGYTF
j_gene: TRBJ2-7; v_gene: TRBV6-5; d_gene: NA; abundance: NA; CDR3nt: TGTGCCAGCAGCCCCAGCTACGAGCAGTACTTC; CDR3aa: CASSPSYEQYF